These 22 T cell receptor beta chains were all obtained from the same sample, sequenced in a study of human T cells and chemical hapten exposure. TCRdb ran MiXCR on the RACE reads and lists one entry per CDR3 protein. The sample has 180,000 or so distinct CDR3 sequences, roughly 14% seen once. Time point indicated: patch test 1, 2 weeks after DPC sensitization. Treatment specified: therapeutic diphenylcyclopropenone sensitization with weekly scalp DPC. The sequenced sample was whole blood, obtained in connection with sensitization to the hapten diphenylcyclopropenone (DPC). Receptor source: a woman aged 25 to 39 with alopecia areata. Some clones in this sample may be carry-over from other donors' samples.

This clonotype came up a few times. The rearrangement uses TRBV5-1 and TRBJ2-7; the D gene is possibly TRBD1 (6 bases). Between the trimmed V and J ends, which lost 0 bases and 5 bases, there was a span of 6 bases. The CDR3 runs 12 residues. Per the germline V gene, CDR1 is SGHRS and CDR2 is YFSETQ. The CDR3 here is CASSLEGDEQYF. The CDR3 DNA is TGCGCCAGCAGCTTGGAGGGGGACGAGCAGTACTTC.

This clonotype was seen ten or more times. This chain uses TRBV12-3 or TRBV12-4 with TRBJ1-1; D unclear. The CDR3 has 11 amino acids. Deletions cut 3 bases from V and 10 bases from J, with 9 bases between. CDR3 region: CASSLGEGAFF. The CDR3 DNA is TGTGCCAGCAGTTTGGGCGAAGGAGCTTTCTTT.

This clonotype appeared many times. The chain has TRBV29-1 and TRBJ2-3; 7 bases are a match to TRBD2. Germline CDR1 reads SQVTM; CDR2 reads ANQGSEA. V lost 6 bases to trimming and J lost 2 bases; unmatched junction nucleotides: 20. This CDR3 spans 18 amino acids. CDR3 loop: CSVPSIHLAVGTTDTQYF. The CDR3 DNA reads TGCAGCGTCCCGAGTATCCATCTAGCGGTAGGGACCACAGATACGCAGTATTTT.

Many counts were recorded for this clonotype. The chain has TRBV6-2 or TRBV6-3 and TRBJ2-2, with D hard to call. V was clipped by 7 bases and J by 5 bases, with 17 bases between them. The CDR3 has 15 residues. Germline V gene lookup returns CDR1 MNHEY and CDR2 SVGEGT. The CDR3 coding sequence is TGTGCCAGCACCCCTCCTGGCATCACGACCGGGGAGCTGTTTTTT. This translates into CASTPPGITTGELFF.

The chain recombines TRBV28 with TRBJ1-1, with unresolved D. Trimming removed 10 bases at V and 0 bases at J, with 6 bases between. The CDR3 covers 11 residues. Per the germline V gene, CDR1 is MDHEN and CDR2 is SYDVKM. The DNA for the CDR3 is TGTGCCACGACGTTGAACACTGAAGCTTTCTTT. It encodes CATTLNTEAFF.

This clonotype has a handful of counts. The chain is built from TRBV6-5 and TRBJ2-6; the D call may be TRBD1 or TRBD2 (6 bases each). The V and J ends lost 5 bases and 2 bases respectively, with 13 bases between them. The germline CDR1 and CDR2 sequences are MNHEY and SVGAGI. The CDR3 extends over 16 amino acids. CDR3 in DNA: TGTGCCAGCAGTCGTAGGGGGGTTCCTGGGGCCAACGTCCTGACTTTC. Encoded protein: CASSRRGVPGANVLTF.

This clonotype was counted ten times or more. The chain is built from TRBV4-1 and TRBJ2-5; D gene ambiguous. The germline V and J ends were trimmed by 0 bases and 5 bases, with 10 bases remaining between them. The CDR3 is 14 residues long. Per the germline V gene, CDR1 is MGHRA and CDR2 is YSYEKL. This CDR3 is CASSQEVGWETQYF. The CDR3 nucleotides read TGCGCCAGCAGCCAAGAAGTGGGTTGGGAGACCCAGTACTTC.

This clonotype was seen only a few times. The genes are TRBV29-1 and TRBJ2-1, with 8 bases that match TRBD2. The CDR3 has 14 residues. Per the germline V gene, CDR1 is SQVTM and CDR2 is ANQGSEA. The V gene end was trimmed by 3 bases and the J gene end by 8 bases; junction bases not matched to a gene: 9. The CDR3 nucleotides read TGCAGCGTTGATGCGTGGCGGGGGGTGGATGAGCAGTTCTTC. It is translated as CSVDAWRGVDEQFF.

This clonotype has more than one count but fewer than ten. The chain uses TRBV7-2 and TRBJ2-1, with D hard to call. This CDR3 contains 18 residues. V lost 2 bases and J 0 bases, leaving 17 bases between the germline ends. CDR1 SGHTA and CDR2 FQGNSA come from the germline V gene. In DNA, the CDR3 is TGTGCCAGCAGCTTACAACCGGCCGGATTCCGCTCCTACAATGAGCAGTTCTTC. It yields the protein CASSLQPAGFRSYNEQFF.

The genes are TRBV11-2 and TRBJ2-7; D call uncertain. Germline-derived CDR1 and CDR2 are SGHAT and FQNNGV. The ends were cut back, 5 bases at V and 6 bases at J, with 8 bases in the middle. The CDR3 has 11 amino acids. CDR3 sequence reads: CASSPEGEQYF. The CDR3 region has the DNA TGTGCCAGCAGCCCAGAAGGCGAGCAGTACTTC.

With regard to this clonotype: A read error may account for a junction end that differs from germline. The chain recombines TRBV30 with TRBJ1-1; no firm D call. CDR1 is GTSNPN and CDR2 is SVGIG in the germline V gene (reference sequence). This CDR3 contains 13 residues. The CDR3: CARSGQMNTEAFF. The CDR3 coding sequence is TGTGCCCGGAGTGGCCAGATGAACACTGAAGCTTTCTTT.

This clonotype was detected ten times or more. This CDR3 is CASKPNGDETGGELFF. In DNA, the CDR3 is TGTGCCAGCAAGCCTAACGGGGACGAAACGGGCGGGGAGCTGTTTTTT. The rearrangement joins TRBV7-6 to TRBJ2-2; D tentatively fits TRBD1 or TRBD2 (5 bases each). CDR3 length: 16 amino acids. Germline assignment: CDR1 SGHVS and CDR2 FNYEAQ. The V and J ends lost 7 bases and 7 bases respectively, with 22 bases between them.

This clonotype was seen repeatedly, ten times or more. V and J are TRBV19 and TRBJ1-2, with D possibly TRBD1 on 5 matching bases. The CDR3 is made up of 14 amino acids. Trimming pared 9 bases from V and 4 bases from J, leaving 18 bases between. The germline V gene has CDR1 LNHDA and CDR2 SQIVND (reference sequence). The CDR3 reads CASKTERQSYGYTF. The CDR3 nucleotides read TGTGCCAGCAAGACCGAGAGACAGTCCTATGGCTACACCTTC.

This sequence joins TRBV9 and TRBJ1-1; D unresolved. CDR3 length equals 14 residues. Germline lookup yields CDR1 SGDLS and CDR2 YYNGEE. Between the trimmed V and J ends, which lost 0 bases and 4 bases, there was a span of 10 bases. CDR3 amino acids: CASSVGDRGTEAFF. The CDR3 DNA is TGTGCCAGCAGCGTAGGGGATAGAGGCACTGAAGCTTTCTTT.

This clonotype showed up just a few times. This chain connects TRBV28 to TRBJ2-7; D uncertain. The CDR3 has 15 residues. The ends were cut back, 5 bases at V and 0 bases at J, with 14 bases in the middle. Germline V gene sequence: CDR1 MDHEN, CDR2 SYDVKM. DNA for the CDR3: TGTGCCAGCAGTCCCCCGGACCGAAACTCCTACGAGCAGTACTTC. It codes for CASSPPDRNSYEQYF.

The CDR3 coding sequence is TGTGCCATCAGTGAAAGACCCCGAACAGATACGCAGTATTTT. This sequence encodes CAISERPRTDTQYF. V and J are TRBV10-3 and TRBJ2-3; D gene uncertain. The CDR3 is 14 amino acids. V shed 3 bases and J shed 3 bases, with 10 bases lying between them. Germline V CDR1 and CDR2: ENHRY, SYGVKD.

This clonotype has ten or more counts. The gene calls are TRBV30 and TRBJ1-6; D remains unclear. This CDR3 is built from 14 residues. Between the trimmed V and J ends, which lost 8 bases and 4 bases, there was a span of 15 bases. Germline CDR1 and CDR2: GTSNPN and SVGIG (reference sequence). The chain's CDR3 is CARDGGEYNSPLHF. CDR3 DNA sequence: TGTGCCCGGGATGGTGGGGAGTATAATTCACCCCTCCACTTT.

The chain links TRBV28 to TRBJ1-1; tentative D call: TRBD1 (5 bases). Germline CDR1 reads MDHEN; CDR2 reads SYDVKM. The CDR3 has 15 amino acids. The V end lost 7 bases, the J end lost 1 base, and 16 bases lay between the germline ends. The CDR3 region is CASITGGRWNTEAFF. As DNA, the CDR3 is TGTGCCAGCATCACCGGGGGGAGGTGGAACACTGAAGCTTTCTTT. The full variable domain, completed using reference TRBV28 and TRBJ1-1, is DVKVTQSSRYLVKRTGEKVFLECVQDMDHENMFWYRQDPGLGLRLIYFSYDVKMKEKGDIPEGYSVSREKKERFSLILESASTNQTSMYLCASITGGRWNTEAFFGQGTRLTVV.

V gene TRBV18 combines with J gene TRBJ2-1, with a weak D call TRBD2 (6 bases). The CDR3 has 12 amino acids. The germline V gene has CDR1 KGHSH and CDR2 LQKENI. The ends were cut back, 1 base at V and 8 bases at J, with 6 bases in the middle. CDR3: CASSPRGDEQFF. CDR3 bases: TGTGCCAGCTCACCACGGGGGGATGAGCAGTTCTTC.

This clonotype has a handful of counts. The chain couples TRBV15 to TRBJ2-7, with 10 bases aligning to TRBD2. V shed 2 bases and J 6 bases; nucleotides not matched to a gene: 10. The V gene's germline CDR1 is LNHNV and CDR2 YYDKDF (reference sequence). The CDR3 has 16 amino acids. This CDR3 reads CATSRSDLAGEGEQYF. For the CDR3, the DNA is TGTGCCACCAGCAGATCGGATCTAGCGGGAGAGGGCGAGCAGTACTTC.

This clonotype was seen only a few times. This chain joins TRBV29-1 and TRBJ2-7, with D perhaps assigned TRBD1 or TRBD2 (5 bases each). Trimming took off 3 bases at V and 3 bases at J, with 12 bases between the two ends. The CDR3 has 13 residues. Germline V lookup: CDR1 SQVTM, CDR2 ANQGSEA. The CDR3 DNA is TGCAGCGTTGACGGGGCTGGTCGCTACGAGCAGTACTTC. It specifies CSVDGAGRYEQYF.

Many counts were recorded for this clonotype. This rearrangement joins TRBV20-1 to TRBJ2-7; tentatively, D is TRBD1 (6 bases). The germline gives CDR1 DFQATT, CDR2 SNEGSKA (reference sequence). Trimming removed 5 bases at V and 7 bases at J, with 18 bases between. CDR3 length: 13 residues. The CDR3 loop reads CSAPGDTEREQYF. Here the CDR3 DNA reads TGCAGTGCTCCTGGGGACACCGAAAGGGAGCAGTACTTC.